What follows is one TCR beta chain and its context. Its antigen is unknown. TCRdb's copy holds only in-frame clones and misses some; the assay was immunoSEQ multiplex PCR. The data hold fewer than 250,000 clones, with approximately 94% observed a single time. Trimming cost V 7 bases and J 3 bases; bases outside gene matches: 6. Germline lookup yields CDR1 MNHEY and CDR2 SVGAGI. There are 14 residues in the CDR3. The source of the sample is a study of T cell responses to AZD1222 COVID-19 vaccine. The study's findings and limits: Donors skewed white British and female; clonal diversity was possibly underestimated. After the peak T cell response, and only then, were repertoires sampled.

This TCR was recovered from an adult in good health. Specimen: peripheral blood, collected on day 0 of MenACWY control vaccination. V usage is TRBV6-5 and J usage is TRBJ1-1; 9 bases are a match to TRBD1. This chain's CDR3 is CASTPDRGDTEAFF. Written as DNA, the CDR3 is TGTGCCAGCACTCCGGACAGGGGAGACACTGAAGCTTTCTTT.